This T cell receptor (beta chain) is from a study of blood T cell repertoires in COVID-19. Study details: Samples came from the United States, Italy and Spain, spanning acute and convalescent COVID-19. T cells, B-cell-depleted T cells, or PBMCs supplied cDNA or gDNA.

This CDR3 is built from 14 residues. From germline, CDR1 is SGHKS and CDR2 YYEKEE (reference sequence). Trimming removed 0 bases from V and 8 bases from J, with 9 bases in between. Sequenced by immunoSEQ multiplex PCR; TCRdb stores in-frame clones only, minus some. The sample holds about 150,000 clones, about 86% seen once. This receptor was taken from a woman between 55 and 75 years old with acute or convalescent COVID-19. The sample was peripheral blood. The rearrangement links TRBV5-5 to TRBJ1-6; a possible D gene is TRBD1 (5 bases). This CDR3 reads CASSLGPGDSPLHF. The CDR3 nucleotides are TGTGCCAGCAGCTTGGGGCCGGGGGATTCACCCCTCCACTTT.